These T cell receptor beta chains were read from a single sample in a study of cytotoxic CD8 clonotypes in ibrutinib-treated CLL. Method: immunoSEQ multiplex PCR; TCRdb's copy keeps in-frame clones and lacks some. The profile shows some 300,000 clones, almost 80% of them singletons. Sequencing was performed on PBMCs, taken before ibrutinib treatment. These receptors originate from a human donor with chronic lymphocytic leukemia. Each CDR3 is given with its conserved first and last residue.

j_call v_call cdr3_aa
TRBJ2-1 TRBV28 CASRRGSSYNEQFF
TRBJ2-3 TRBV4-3 CASSQDPPGSTDTQYF
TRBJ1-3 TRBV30 CAWSYLGGFGNTIYF
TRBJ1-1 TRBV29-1 CSVALNTEAFF
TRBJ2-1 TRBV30 CAWSGIQGALSSYNEQFF
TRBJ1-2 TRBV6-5 CASSYSDRVDGYTF
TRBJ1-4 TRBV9 CASSVDGTGEEKLFF
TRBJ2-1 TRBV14 CASSQPLAAIYNEQFF
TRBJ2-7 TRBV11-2 CASSLGGWGGMSSYEQYF
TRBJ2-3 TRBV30 CAWSEVVAGPDTQYF
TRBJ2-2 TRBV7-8 CASSSSWGSGELFF
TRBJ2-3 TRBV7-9 CASSLSRQGTDTQYF
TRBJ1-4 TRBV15 CATSRTGGANEKLFF
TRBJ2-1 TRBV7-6 CASSLFSSGGIGDEQFF
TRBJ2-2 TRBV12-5 CASGLSALALSRVRAGELFF
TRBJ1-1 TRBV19 CASHVGGTEAFF
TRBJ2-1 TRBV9 CASSPRASGSDEQFF
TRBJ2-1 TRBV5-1 CASSRGLAINEQFF
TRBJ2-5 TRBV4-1 CASSQRPRDRQETQYF
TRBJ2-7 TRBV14 CASSLSSEQYF
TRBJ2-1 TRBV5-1 CASSLGPNNEQFF
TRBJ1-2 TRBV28 CASSLAPYGYTF
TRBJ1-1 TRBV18 CASSPSGHPEAFF
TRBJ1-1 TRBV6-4 CASRRTGGTEAFF
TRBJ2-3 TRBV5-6 CASSPRWAKREGRTDTQYF
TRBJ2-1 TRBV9 CASSVEYLADNEQFF
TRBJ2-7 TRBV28 CASSLSGEPYEQYF
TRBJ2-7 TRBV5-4 CASSAGSRLAGGWEQYF
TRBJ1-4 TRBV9 CASSDQGLPNEKLFF
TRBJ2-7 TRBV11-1 CASSLFRAEQYF
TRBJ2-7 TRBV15 CATSRGGDSGTYEQYF
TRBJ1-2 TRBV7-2 CASSLGAPYGYTF
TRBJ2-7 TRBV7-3 CASSLREPGYPYEQYF
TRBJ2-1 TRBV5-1 CASSLNAGNNEQFF
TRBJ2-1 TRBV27 CASSFSGSSYNEQFF
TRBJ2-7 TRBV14 CASSWTSGSYEQYF
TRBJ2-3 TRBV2 CASSGLDRDTQYF
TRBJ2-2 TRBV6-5 CASSYQGAGELFF
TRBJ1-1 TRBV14 CASSQSRLGQGEAFF
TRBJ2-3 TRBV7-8 CASSLLGGHSSTDTQYF
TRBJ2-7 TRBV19 CASSISGTSGSYEQYF
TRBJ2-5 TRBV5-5 CASSPDGVWETQYF
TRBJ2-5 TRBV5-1 CASSLYRFETQYF
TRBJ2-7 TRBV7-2 CASSLGGQSYEQYF
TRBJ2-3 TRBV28 CATNIAGASTDTQYF
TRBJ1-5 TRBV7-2 CASSLVAGMVQPQHF
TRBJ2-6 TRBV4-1 CASSQGHSGANVLTF
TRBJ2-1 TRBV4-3 CASSHDPGLFSEQFF
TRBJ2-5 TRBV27 CASSLRASVEETQYF
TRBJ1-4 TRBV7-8 CASSKTQGAYEKLFF
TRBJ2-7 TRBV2 CASSDSTRTGPGEQYF
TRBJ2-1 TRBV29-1 CSVEGRLATYNEQFF